This T cell receptor beta chain was sequenced in a study of blood T cells in healthy people across ages. Study-level points and caveats: Long-lived donors exceeded aged donors in naive CD4+ cells and diversity.

As for this clonotype: Its cognate antigen is unknown. This could be a read error, since a much larger clone is one nucleotide away.

A second PCR, run for 7 to 11 cycles, used a sample-barcoded 5' primer plus a J-beta primer mix. A 12-random-nucleotide template-switch adaptor tagged each cDNA molecule. Each sample provided no less than 2.5 million CDR3-containing paired-end reads. TCRdb fed the 5' RACE reads into MiXCR, producing one record per CDR3 protein. Of some 1.5 million distinct CDR3 sequences in the sample, 28% were seen once. From germline, CDR1 is SGHTA and CDR2 FQGNSA. CDR3 size: 14 residues. The junction had 6 bases not matched to a gene; V was cut back by 0 bases and J by 10 bases. This chain connects TRBV7-2 to TRBJ2-1, with TRBD1 matching 7 bases. The sample comprised blood. This clonotype originated in a woman in her twenties or thirties in good health. As DNA, the CDR3 is TGTGCCAGCAGCTTAGCCAGGGGGATCCACGAGCAGTTCTTC. Amino acid sequence: CASSLARGIHEQFF. Full variable domain (rest looked up from reference TRBV7-2 and TRBJ2-1): GAGVSQSPSNKVTEKGKDVELRCDPISGHTALYWYRQSLGQGLEFLIYFQGNSAPDKSGLPSDRFSAERTGGSVSTLTIQRTQQEDSAVYLCASSLARGIHEQFFGPGTRLTVL.